This T cell receptor (beta chain) was recovered during a study of T cells in Graves' hyperthyroidism and ophthalmopathy. It was RNA transcripts that yielded the amplified TCR beta CDR3 regions. An initial round of RT-PCR targeting the TCR CDR3 relied on the HTBI primer set. A single record per CDR3 protein comes from TCRdb applying MiXCR to the multiplex PCR reads. Of approximately 520,000 distinct CDR3 sequences listed, roughly a quarter were seen once; the top ten hold roughly 12%. The PBMCs were taken from approximately 9 ml of fresh peripheral blood. In its sample, this clonotype was seen many times. This CDR3 comprises 12 residues. With 0 bases removed from V and 7 bases from J, the gap between germline ends came to 6 bases. Germline loops: CDR1 LNHNV, CDR2 YYDKDF (reference sequence).

This receptor was obtained from a young woman with Graves' ophthalmopathy. Sequenced sample: blood. V is TRBV15 and J is TRBJ1-2, with D unclear. CDR3 in amino acids: CATSRDMSGYTF. The CDR3 nucleotides read TGTGCCACCAGCAGAGATATGAGTGGCTACACCTTC.